These 8 T cell receptor beta chains came from one sample sequenced in a study of cytomegalovirus exposure and HLA in healthy donors (dated 2017 in TCRdb). Library construction relied on the immunoSEQ multiplex PCR assay. The multiplex PCR relied on a mix of 60 forward primers for TCR Vbeta segments and 13 reverse primers for TCR Jbeta segments. Imported from immuneACCESS, the table was reduced by TCRdb to in-frame sequences with V and J called. These copies leave out some clones; in studies compared against another copy, an unresolved V gene accounts for under half, and the cause of the remainder is not known. The sample table lists 130,000 to 150,000 clones, 77% of them with a count of one. The ten largest clones capture roughly 4.9% of the sample. What was sequenced was PBMCs. The receptors stem from a woman aged 45-60 years in good health and CMV-seronegative.

The CDR3 DNA reads as TGCGCCAGCAGCTTGGGACAGGACATTTCTGGCTACACCTTC. Protein product: CASSLGQDISGYTF. The gene calls are TRBV5-1 and TRBJ1-2; TRBD1 might be the D (6 bases). The CDR3 is made up of 14 amino acids. The V end lost 0 bases, the J end lost 7 bases, and 13 bases lay between the germline ends. Germline CDR1 and CDR2: SGHRS and YFSETQ.

The chain recombines TRBV7-6 with TRBJ2-2, with D perhaps matching TRBD2 (6 bases). Trimming took 3 bases from V and 2 from J, leaving 10 bases between them. Germline V CDR1 and CDR2: SGHVS, FNYEAQ. The CDR3 has 15 amino acids. Here the CDR3 DNA reads TGTGCCAGCAGCTTGACTAGTTCAAACACCGGGGAGCTGTTTTTT. Translating it yields CASSLTSSNTGELFF.

The chain combines TRBV10-3 with TRBJ2-7; 10 positions match TRBD2. V was clipped by 6 bases and J by 2 bases; unmatched bases: 4. The CDR3 sequence is 14 residues long. Germline CDR1 and CDR2: ENHRY and SYGVKD. CDR3 in amino acids: CAISSLAGAYEQYF. The CDR3, as DNA: TGTGCCATCAGCAGTCTAGCGGGGGCCTACGAGCAGTACTTC.

The CDR3 DNA is TGTGCCAGCAGGTCCAGGGTAATCCACGAGCAGTACTTC. It translates to CASRSRVIHEQYF. The chain has TRBV27 and TRBJ2-7, with TRBD1 as a possible D gene (5 bases). The CDR3 loop spans 13 amino acids. Germline CDR1 MNHEY, CDR2 SMNVEV (reference sequence). The V and J ends lost 6 bases and 5 bases respectively, with 14 bases between them.

The chain carries TRBV19 and TRBJ2-7, with a tentative D call TRBD1 (5 bases). CDR1 is LNHDA and CDR2 is SQIVND in the germline V gene (reference sequence). This CDR3 has 15 amino acids. With 5 bases removed from V and 2 bases from J, the gap between germline ends came to 16 bases. The CDR3 DNA reads as TGTGCCAGTAGTCTGGGGCAGGAGCAGGCCTACGAGCAGTACTTC. Its translation is CASSLGQEQAYEQYF.

The rearrangement uses TRBV30 and TRBJ2-7; TRBD1 matches 8 bases. V was pared by 4 bases and J by 0 bases, with 5 bases of the junction left unmatched. The germline V gene has CDR1 GTSNPN and CDR2 SVGIG (reference sequence). The CDR3 totals 14 residues. The CDR3 protein is CAWTGQGSSYEQYF. Written as DNA, the CDR3 is TGTGCCTGGACCGGACAGGGCAGCTCCTACGAGCAGTACTTC.

The V and J genes are TRBV28 and TRBJ2-7; D perhaps matches TRBD1 (7 bases). The CDR3 contains 14 residues. Between the trimmed V and J ends, which lost 7 bases and 6 bases, there was a span of 19 bases. Germline-derived CDR1 and CDR2 are MDHEN and SYDVKM. CDR3 nucleotides: TGTGCCAGCACCTTCCCAGGGGGGCTTATCGAGCAGTACTTC. Its translation: CASTFPGGLIEQYF.

This sequence joins TRBV5-1 and TRBJ2-5, with D possibly TRBD1 on 5 matching bases. The V end lost 4 bases, the J end lost 4 bases, and 11 bases lay between the germline ends. The germline gives CDR1 SGHRS, CDR2 YFSETQ. CDR3 size: 13 residues. Written as DNA, the CDR3 is TGCGCCAGCAGCCCAGGGTTCAGAGAGACCCAGTACTTC. It codes for CASSPGFRETQYF.